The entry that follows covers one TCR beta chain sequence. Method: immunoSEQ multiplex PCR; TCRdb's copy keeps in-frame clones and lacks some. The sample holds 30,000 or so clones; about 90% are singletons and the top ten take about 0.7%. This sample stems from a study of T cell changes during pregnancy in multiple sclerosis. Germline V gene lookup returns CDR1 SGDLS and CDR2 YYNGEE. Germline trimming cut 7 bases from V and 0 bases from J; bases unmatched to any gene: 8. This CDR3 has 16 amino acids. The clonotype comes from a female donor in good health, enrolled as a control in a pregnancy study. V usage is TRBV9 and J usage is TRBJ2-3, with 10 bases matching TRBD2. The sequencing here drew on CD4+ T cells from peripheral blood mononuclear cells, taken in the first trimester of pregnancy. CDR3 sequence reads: CASGTGTSASTDTQYF. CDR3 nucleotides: TGTGCCAGCGGGACCGGGACTAGCGCTAGCACAGATACGCAGTATTTT.